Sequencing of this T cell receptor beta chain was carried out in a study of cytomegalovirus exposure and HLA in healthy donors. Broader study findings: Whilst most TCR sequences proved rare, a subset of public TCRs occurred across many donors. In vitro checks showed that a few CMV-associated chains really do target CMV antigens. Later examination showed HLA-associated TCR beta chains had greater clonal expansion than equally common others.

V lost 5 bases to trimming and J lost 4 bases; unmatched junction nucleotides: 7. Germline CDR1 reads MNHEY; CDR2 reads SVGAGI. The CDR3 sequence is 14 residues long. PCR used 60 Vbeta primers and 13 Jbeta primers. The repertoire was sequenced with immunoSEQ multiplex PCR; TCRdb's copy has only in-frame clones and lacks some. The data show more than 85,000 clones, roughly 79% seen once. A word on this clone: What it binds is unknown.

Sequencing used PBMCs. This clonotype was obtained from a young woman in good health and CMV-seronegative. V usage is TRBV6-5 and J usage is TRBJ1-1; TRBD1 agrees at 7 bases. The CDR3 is CASSGRQGGTEAFF. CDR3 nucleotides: TGTGCCAGCAGTGGGAGACAGGGCGGCACTGAAGCTTTCTTT.